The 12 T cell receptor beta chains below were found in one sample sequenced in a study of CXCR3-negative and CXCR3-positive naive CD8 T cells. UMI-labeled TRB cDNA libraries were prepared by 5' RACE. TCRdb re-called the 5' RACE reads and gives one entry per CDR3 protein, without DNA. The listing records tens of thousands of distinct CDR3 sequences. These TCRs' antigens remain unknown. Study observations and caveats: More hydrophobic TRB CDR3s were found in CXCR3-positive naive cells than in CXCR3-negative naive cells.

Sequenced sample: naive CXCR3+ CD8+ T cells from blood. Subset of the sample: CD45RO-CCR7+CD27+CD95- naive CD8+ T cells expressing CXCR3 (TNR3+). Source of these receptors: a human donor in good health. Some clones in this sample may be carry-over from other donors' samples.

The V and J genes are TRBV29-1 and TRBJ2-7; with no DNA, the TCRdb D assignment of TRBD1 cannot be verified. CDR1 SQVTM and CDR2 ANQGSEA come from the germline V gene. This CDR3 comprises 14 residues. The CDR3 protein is CSVEAEGENYEQYF.

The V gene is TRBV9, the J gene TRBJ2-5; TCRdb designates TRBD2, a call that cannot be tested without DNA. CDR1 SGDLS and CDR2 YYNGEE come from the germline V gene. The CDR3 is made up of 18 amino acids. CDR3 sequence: CASSDPPEEREEQETQYF.

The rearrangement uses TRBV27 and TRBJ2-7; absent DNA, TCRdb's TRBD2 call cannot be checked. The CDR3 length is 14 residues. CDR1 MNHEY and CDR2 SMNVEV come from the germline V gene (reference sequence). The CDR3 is CASQLAGGPYEQYF.

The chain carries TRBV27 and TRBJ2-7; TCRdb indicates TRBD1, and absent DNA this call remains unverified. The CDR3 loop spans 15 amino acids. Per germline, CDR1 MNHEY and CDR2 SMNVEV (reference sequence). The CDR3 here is CASRKPPTGDYEQYF.

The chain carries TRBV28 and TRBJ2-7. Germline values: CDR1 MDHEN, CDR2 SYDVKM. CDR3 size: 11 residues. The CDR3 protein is CASSNDYEQYF.

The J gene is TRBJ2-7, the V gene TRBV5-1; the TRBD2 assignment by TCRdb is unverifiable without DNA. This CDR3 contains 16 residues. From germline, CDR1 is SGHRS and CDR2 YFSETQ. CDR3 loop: CASSLARTSGTYEQYF.

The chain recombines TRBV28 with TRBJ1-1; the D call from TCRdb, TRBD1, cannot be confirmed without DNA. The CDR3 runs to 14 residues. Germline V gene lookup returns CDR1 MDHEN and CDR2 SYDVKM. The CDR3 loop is CASSHTGGNTEAFF.

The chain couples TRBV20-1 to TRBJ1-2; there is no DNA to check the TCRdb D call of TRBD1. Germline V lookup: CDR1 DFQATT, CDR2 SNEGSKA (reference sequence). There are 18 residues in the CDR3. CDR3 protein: CSAGGPSSPQGDYQGYTF.

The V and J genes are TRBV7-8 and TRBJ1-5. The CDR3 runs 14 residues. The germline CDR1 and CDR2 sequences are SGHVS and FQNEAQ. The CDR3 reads CASSYDTSNQPQHF.

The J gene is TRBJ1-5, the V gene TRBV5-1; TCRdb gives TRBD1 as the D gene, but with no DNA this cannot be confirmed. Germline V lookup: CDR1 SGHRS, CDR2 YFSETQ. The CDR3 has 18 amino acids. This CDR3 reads CASSLARGQLDFNQPQHF.

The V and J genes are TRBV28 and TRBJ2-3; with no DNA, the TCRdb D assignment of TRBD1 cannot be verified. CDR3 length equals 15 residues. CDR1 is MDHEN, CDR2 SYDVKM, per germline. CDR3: CASSLYAGGTDTQYF.

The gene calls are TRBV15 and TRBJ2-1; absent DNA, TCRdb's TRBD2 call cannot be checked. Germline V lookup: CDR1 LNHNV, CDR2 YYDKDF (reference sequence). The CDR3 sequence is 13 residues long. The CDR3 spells CATSSERNSQQFF. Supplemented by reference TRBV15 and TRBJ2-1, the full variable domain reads DAMVIQNPRYQVTQFGKPVTLSCSQTLNHNVMYWYQQKSSQAPKLLFHYYDKDFNNEADTPDNFQSRRPNTSFCFLDIRSPGLGDTAMYLCATSSERNSQQFFGPGTRLTVL.